The 27 T cell receptor beta chains below were found in one sample sequenced in a study of T-cell reconstitution after alpha-beta-depleted transplantation in children. A library of TCRbeta sequences, prepared with unique molecular identifiers, was generated. Via MiXCR, TCRdb re-called the PCR reads, giving one row per CDR3 protein. Here the sample spans 300,000 to 350,000 distinct CDR3 sequences, roughly 16% being singletons. Sequencing was performed on PBMCs, mostly from graft donor cells, taken 360 days after TCRalphabeta/CD19-depleted stem cell transplant. The receptors derive from a male patient between 2 and 10 years old who had a stem cell transplant for acute lymphoblastic leukemia, so the T cells may come from the graft donor.

This clonotype came up many times. CDR3 coding DNA: TGTGCCAGCAGTGAGGACAGGCCCACCTACGAGCAGTACTTC. It yields the protein CASSEDRPTYEQYF. The rearrangement uses TRBV12-3 or TRBV12-4 and TRBJ2-7; 7 nucleotides line up with TRBD1. V shed 5 bases and J 2 bases; nucleotides not matched to a gene: 6. The CDR3 runs 14 residues.

The chain joins TRBV7-9 to TRBJ2-5, with D possibly TRBD2 on 6 matching bases. Per germline, CDR1 SEHNR and CDR2 FQNEAQ (reference sequence). This CDR3 spans 12 amino acids. V was cut by 8 bases and J by 4 bases, with 11 bases left in between. CDR3 coding DNA: TGTGCCAGCTGGAGGAGGGGAGAGACCCAGTACTTC. As protein: CASWRRGETQYF. The full variable domain, its missing parts supplied by reference TRBV7-9 and TRBJ2-5, is DTGVSQNPRHKITKRGQNVTFRCDPISEHNRLYWYRQTLGQGPEFLTYFQNEAQLEKSRLLSDRFSAERPKGSFSTLEIQRTEQGDSAMYLCASWRRGETQYFGPGTRLLVL.

This clonotype showed up just a few times. This sequence joins TRBV18 and TRBJ2-7; no clear D gene. The CDR3 covers 16 residues. Looked up from germline, CDR1 is KGHSH and CDR2 is LQKENI. Trimming removed 0 bases from V and 1 base from J, with 13 bases in between. In DNA form, the CDR3 reads TGTGCCAGCTCACCACCCCCAGCGTCTAGGTCCTACGAGCAGTACTTC. This codes for CASSPPPASRSYEQYF.

This clonotype was observed a few times. The chain recombines TRBV7-9 with TRBJ2-7; no clear D gene. This CDR3 has 16 amino acids. Trimming stripped 3 bases from V and 2 bases from J, with 17 bases between. Germline loops: CDR1 SEHNR, CDR2 FQNEAQ (reference sequence). CDR3 sequence: CASSFYSGSFAYEQYF. The CDR3 DNA is TGTGCCAGCAGCTTCTACTCCGGGTCCTTCGCCTACGAGCAGTACTTC. Together with reference TRBV7-9 and TRBJ2-7, the CDR3 gives the full variable domain: DTGVSQNPRHKITKRGQNVTFRCDPISEHNRLYWYRQTLGQGPEFLTYFQNEAQLEKSRLLSDRFSAERPKGSFSTLEIQRTEQGDSAMYLCASSFYSGSFAYEQYFGPGTRLTVT.

V gene TRBV7-9 combines with J gene TRBJ2-1; D gene uncertain. Germline lookup yields CDR1 SEHNR and CDR2 FQNEAQ (reference sequence). V was shortened by 3 bases and J by 3 bases, with 6 bases between the two germline ends. The length of the CDR3 is 13 residues. This CDR3 is CASSFQDYNEQFF. In DNA, the CDR3 is TGTGCCAGCAGCTTCCAGGACTACAATGAGCAGTTCTTC. Full variable domain (remainder filled in from reference TRBV7-9 and TRBJ2-1): DTGVSQNPRHKITKRGQNVTFRCDPISEHNRLYWYRQTLGQGPEFLTYFQNEAQLEKSRLLSDRFSAERPKGSFSTLEIQRTEQGDSAMYLCASSFQDYNEQFFGPGTRLTVL.

This clonotype occurred many times. The chain's CDR3 is CASSLAHGGSRGELFF. CDR3 in DNA: TGTGCCAGCAGTTTAGCGCATGGCGGGAGTAGGGGGGAGCTGTTTTTT. J is TRBJ2-2 and V is TRBV12-3 or TRBV12-4, with 7 bases lining up with TRBD2. CDR3 length equals 16 residues. Trimming removed 0 bases from V and 8 bases from J; junction bases left unmatched: 9.

This clonotype was detected a few times. The rearrangement joins TRBV7-3 to TRBJ2-5; 8 positions agree with TRBD2. Germline V gives CDR1 SGHTA, CDR2 FQGTGA. Trimming took 1 base from V and 4 from J; bases not matched to a gene: 8. The CDR3 contains 16 residues. The CDR3 DNA follows: TGTGCCAGCAGCTTAAGGGGCGGGAGGTCAATAGAGACCCAGTACTTC. Translated: CASSLRGGRSIETQYF.

The chain uses TRBV7-2 and TRBJ2-5, with 10 bases matching TRBD1. V shed 2 bases and J 6 bases; nucleotides not matched to a gene: 9. Germline CDR1 and CDR2: SGHTA and FQGNSA. This CDR3 comprises 16 residues. CDR3 region: CASSLRQGASLKTQYF. The CDR3 nucleotides read TGTGCCAGCAGCTTACGACAGGGGGCATCATTAAAGACCCAGTACTTC. Looking up the rest from reference TRBV7-2 and TRBJ2-5 gives the full variable domain: GAGVSQSPSNKVTEKGKDVELRCDPISGHTALYWYRQSLGQGLEFLIYFQGNSAPDKSGLPSDRFSAERTGGSVSTLTIQRTQQEDSAVYLCASSLRQGASLKTQYFGPGTRLLVL.

The sample holds a few counts of this clonotype. This sequence joins TRBV28 and TRBJ2-1; 7 bases are shared with TRBD2. The germline V gene has CDR1 MDHEN and CDR2 SYDVKM. Losses at the gene ends were 3 bases for V and 5 bases for J; bases not matched to a gene: 13. This CDR3 is built from 17 residues. The CDR3 spells CASSFDWGREQDNEQFF. CDR3 nucleotides: TGTGCCAGCAGTTTTGATTGGGGGAGGGAGCAGGACAATGAGCAGTTCTTC.

The chain carries TRBV6-2 or TRBV6-3 and TRBJ2-7, with 13 bases identical to TRBD2. The germline CDR1 and CDR2 sequences are MNHEY and SVGEGT. J was trimmed by 1 base and V by 5 bases; bases with no gene match: 14. The CDR3 is made up of 19 amino acids. CDR3 bases: TGTGCCAGCAGTCCCCAAACGACTAGCGGGAGGCAGTGGTCCTACGAGCAGTACTTC. It specifies CASSPQTTSGRQWSYEQYF.

The chain carries TRBV5-5 and TRBJ1-5; 8 nucleotides agree with TRBD1. The CDR3 runs 16 residues. V gave up 4 bases and J gave up 2 bases; unmatched junction bases: 8. Germline CDR1 is SGHKS and CDR2 is YYEKEE (reference sequence). CDR3: CASSQNPGQGNQPQHF. In DNA, the CDR3 is TGTGCCAGCAGCCAGAACCCGGGACAGGGCAATCAGCCCCAGCATTTT.

This clonotype showed up many times. This CDR3 is CSVEGFGGRAGEQYF. In nucleotides, the CDR3 is TGCAGCGTTGAAGGTTTCGGCGGGAGGGCAGGCGAGCAGTACTTC. The chain has TRBV29-1 and TRBJ2-7; 9 nucleotides match TRBD2. This CDR3 is 15 amino acids long. J was trimmed by 6 bases and V by 1 base; bases with no gene match: 10. Germline CDR1 reads SQVTM; CDR2 reads ANQGSEA.

This sequence joins TRBV12-3 or TRBV12-4 and TRBJ1-4, with 8 bases fitting TRBD1. The CDR3 contains 14 residues. J was trimmed by 8 bases and V by 3 bases; bases with no gene match: 5. CDR3 protein: CASSFGQGGEKLFF. In DNA form, the CDR3 reads TGTGCCAGCAGTTTTGGACAGGGCGGGGAAAAACTGTTTTTT.

This clonotype occurred a few times. The V call is TRBV6-5, the J call TRBJ1-1; TRBD1 aligns across 9 bases. CDR1 is MNHEY, CDR2 SVGAGI, per germline. J lost 5 bases, V lost 1 base, and 8 bases had no gene match. The CDR3 has 16 amino acids. CDR3 sequence (DNA): TGTGCCAGCAGTTACTTACCCGGGACAGGGCCGACTGAAGCTTTCTTT. This gives the protein CASSYLPGTGPTEAFF.

Ten or more counts support this clonotype. The chain links TRBV18 to TRBJ2-5, with TRBD1 matching 7 bases. CDR1 and CDR2 (germline): KGHSH, LQKENI. This CDR3 contains 18 residues. V lost 4 bases, J lost 0 bases, and 14 bases stayed unmatched. CDR3 loop: CASSHPGTVKEYQETQYF. The DNA of the CDR3 is TGTGCCAGCTCACATCCCGGGACAGTCAAAGAGTACCAAGAGACCCAGTACTTC.

In nucleotides, the CDR3 is TGCGCCAGCAGCCTCTCGAGCGGCTGGCAGGAGACCCAGTACTTC. Translated, it gives CASSLSSGWQETQYF. The chain carries TRBV4-1 and TRBJ2-5, with D maybe TRBD2 (5 bases). V was clipped by 4 bases and J by 5 bases, with 17 bases between them. Germline V gene data show CDR1 as MGHRA and CDR2 as YSYEKL. The CDR3 length is 15 residues.

This clonotype was recorded at least ten times. V and J are TRBV6-5 and TRBJ2-2; 7 positions agree with TRBD2. The CDR3 covers 15 residues. Per germline, CDR1 MNHEY and CDR2 SVGAGI. With V trimmed by 5 bases and J by 7 bases, 10 bases remained unmatched. In DNA form, the CDR3 reads TGTGCCAGCAGTCGGAAGGTGGTAGCGGGCGGGGAGCTGTTTTTT. It translates to CASSRKVVAGGELFF.

This clonotype was recorded at least ten times. The chain employs TRBV28 and TRBJ2-3; D ambiguous. There are 14 residues in the CDR3. The V end lost 3 bases, the J end lost 0 bases, and 7 bases lay between the germline ends. Per the germline V gene, CDR1 is MDHEN and CDR2 is SYDVKM. CDR3 nucleotide sequence: TGTGCCAGCAGTTTGCTGTGGAGCACAGATACGCAGTATTTT. This codes for CASSLLWSTDTQYF.

This clonotype has more than one count but fewer than ten. The chain carries TRBV12-3 or TRBV12-4 and TRBJ2-7, with D tentatively TRBD1 or TRBD2 (5 bases each). Trimming removed 1 base from V and 0 bases from J, with 13 bases in between. CDR3 length: 16 amino acids. The CDR3 region has the DNA TGTGCCAGCAGTTTAGAGCAGCCAGGGAGCTCCTACGAGCAGTACTTC. Amino acid sequence: CASSLEQPGSSYEQYF.

This clonotype appeared a few times. The CDR3: CASSSAGGPYNEQFF. In DNA, the CDR3 is TGTGCCAGCAGCTCAGCGGGAGGGCCCTACAATGAGCAGTTCTTC. This chain links TRBV11-3 with TRBJ2-1, with 10 bases aligning to TRBD2. Per germline, CDR1 SGHNT and CDR2 YENEEA. V shed 4 bases, J shed 2 bases, and the junction held 2 bases outside the gene matches. The CDR3 length is 15 residues.

The chain employs TRBV4-3 and TRBJ2-7, with 8 bases matching TRBD1. CDR3 size: 15 residues. Germline V lookup: CDR1 LGHNA, CDR2 YSLEER. The J segment lost 2 bases and the V segment lost 3 bases, leaving 6 bases of the junction unmatched. CDR3 coding DNA: TGCGCCAGCAGCCAGGTCGACAGGGGCCCCTACGAGCAGTACTTC. This encodes CASSQVDRGPYEQYF.

This clonotype turned up a few times. The genes are TRBV7-2 and TRBJ2-5; TRBD1 agrees at 8 bases. The CDR3 runs 14 residues. CDR1 and CDR2 (germline): SGHTA, FQGNSA. Unmatched junction bases numbered 4, after V lost 6 bases and J lost 1 base. CDR3 sequence reads: CASRPDRGQETQYF. For the CDR3, the DNA is TGTGCCAGCAGGCCAGACAGGGGCCAAGAGACCCAGTACTTC.

This clonotype occurred a few times. The chain joins TRBV28 to TRBJ1-2; 8 bases agree with TRBD1. Germline-derived CDR1 and CDR2 are MDHEN and SYDVKM. V shed 10 bases and J 4 bases; nucleotides not matched to a gene: 11. CDR3 size: 14 residues. CDR3 protein: CATLDRGDLYGYTF. The DNA of the CDR3 is TGTGCCACCCTAGACAGGGGAGATCTCTATGGCTACACCTTC.

This clonotype has a count of ten or more. The CDR3 loop is CASSSRGWNEQFF. The CDR3 DNA is TGTGCCAGCAGTTCCAGGGGTTGGAATGAGCAGTTCTTC. V and J are TRBV12-3 or TRBV12-4 and TRBJ2-1; tentatively, D is TRBD1 (6 bases). The V gene lost 4 bases and the J gene lost 7 bases, with 11 bases spanning the gap. This CDR3 spans 13 amino acids.

The J gene is TRBJ1-4, the V gene TRBV5-1; 9 nucleotides align to TRBD1. The CDR3 spans 15 residues. V gave up 3 bases and J gave up 4 bases; unmatched junction bases: 4. Germline CDR1 reads SGHRS; CDR2 reads YFSETQ. The CDR3 region has the DNA TGCGCCAGCAGCTGGACAGGGGACTATAATGAAAAACTGTTTTTT. It specifies CASSWTGDYNEKLFF.

The rearrangement links TRBV5-1 to TRBJ2-6; a possible D gene is TRBD1 (6 bases). The V and J ends lost 4 bases and 0 bases respectively, with 11 bases between them. CDR3 size: 16 residues. Germline CDR1 SGHRS, CDR2 YFSETQ. In DNA, the CDR3 is TGCGCCAGCAGCAGGACAGTTCTCTCTGGGGCCAACGTCCTGACTTTC. Amino acid sequence: CASSRTVLSGANVLTF. Full variable domain (missing parts from reference TRBV5-1 and TRBJ2-6): KAGVTQTPRYLIKTRGQQVTLSCSPISGHRSVSWYQQTPGQGLQFLFEYFSETQRNKGNFPGRFSGRQFSNSRSEMNVSTLELGDSALYLCASSRTVLSGANVLTFGAGSRLTVL.

The CDR3 nucleotides are TGTGCCAGCAGCGTAGCTAGGTTAGTGGGGGAGCAGTTCTTC. This encodes CASSVARLVGEQFF. The chain is built from TRBV9 and TRBJ2-1; D is undetermined. V was pared by 0 bases and J by 10 bases, with 14 bases between. Germline-derived CDR1 and CDR2 are SGDLS and YYNGEE. This CDR3 has 14 amino acids.